This T cell receptor beta chain was identified during a study of blood T cell repertoires in COVID-19. Some clones are missing from TCRdb's copy, which holds only in-frame ones; the method was immunoSEQ multiplex PCR. The sample yields approximately 190,000 clones, roughly 87% seen once. Looked up from germline, CDR1 is SGHVS and CDR2 is FQNEAQ. V lost 1 base and J lost 2, with 8 bases in between. CDR3 length: 14 amino acids. The sample taken for sequencing was peripheral blood. The rearrangement joins TRBV7-8 to TRBJ1-1; D is unclear. The clonotype comes from a woman aged 55-75 years with COVID-19, enrolled during active disease. CDR3 nucleotides: TGTGCCAGCAGCTTAGATGGAGCTAACACTGAAGCTTTCTTT. Amino acids: CASSLDGANTEAFF.